This T cell receptor (beta chain) appears in the sequencing data of a study of T-cell reconstitution after alpha-beta-depleted transplantation in children. On this clonotype itself: One base away lies a much larger clone, so this may be a sequencing read error.

The library targeted TCRbeta and was prepared with unique molecular identifiers. TCRdb re-analysed the PCR reads in MiXCR, keeping a single row per CDR3 protein. This sample has roughly 200,000 distinct CDR3 sequences, with roughly 15% found just once. The sequencing used PBMCs from the stem cell graft donor, collected from the stem cell graft. The sequence was obtained from a human donor who donated a stem cell graft to a child with acute lymphoblastic leukemia.

The CDR3 protein is CAISESVMGDERYF. CDR3 sequence (DNA): TGTGCCATCAGTGAGTCGGTGATGGGGGACGAGCGGTACTTC. This rearrangement joins TRBV10-3 to TRBJ2-7; perhaps D is TRBD1 or TRBD2 (5 bases each). Germline loops: CDR1 ENHRY, CDR2 SYGVKD. The CDR3 consists of 14 residues.